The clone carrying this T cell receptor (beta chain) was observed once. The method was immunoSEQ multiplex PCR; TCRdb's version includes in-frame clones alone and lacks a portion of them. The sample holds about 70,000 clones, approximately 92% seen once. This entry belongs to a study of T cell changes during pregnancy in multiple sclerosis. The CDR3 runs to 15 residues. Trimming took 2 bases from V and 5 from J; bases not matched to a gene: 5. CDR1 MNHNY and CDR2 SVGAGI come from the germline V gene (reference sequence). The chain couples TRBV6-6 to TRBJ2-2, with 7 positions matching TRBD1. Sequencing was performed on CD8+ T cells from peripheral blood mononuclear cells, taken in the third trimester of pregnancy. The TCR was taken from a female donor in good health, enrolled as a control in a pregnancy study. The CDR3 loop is CASSYVKGATGELFF. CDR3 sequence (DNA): TGTGCCAGCAGTTACGTAAAGGGGGCAACCGGGGAGCTGTTTTTT.